The entry that follows covers one T cell receptor (beta chain) sequence. Treatment described: some 19 received Ad26.COV2.S at low or high dose, single or two shots; several received placebo; per-sample allocation not given. Collection of samples fell on day 63 after the first vaccine or placebo injection. This sample was included in a study of Ad26.COV2.S vaccination and SARS-CoV-2 variants. TCRdb's table, derived via immunoSEQ multiplex PCR, lists solely in-frame clones and lacks some. In the table there are over 350,000 clones, about 88% of which are singletons. This material consisted of peripheral blood, taken in a trial of Ad26.COV2.S vaccine versus placebo. The sequence derives from a person aged 18 to 59 who received the Ad26.COV2.S COVID-19 vaccine or a placebo.

CDR3 protein: CASSPSARGNSGNTIYF. DNA of the CDR3: TGTGCCAGCAGTCCCTCCGCCAGGGGCAACTCTGGAAACACCATATATTTT. This chain connects TRBV27 to TRBJ1-3, with a weak D call TRBD1 (6 bases). Germline assignment: CDR1 MNHEY and CDR2 SMNVEV (reference sequence). The CDR3 spans 17 residues. The V end was cut by 5 bases, the J end by 0 bases, with 17 bases between.